This T cell receptor (beta chain) was identified in a study of T cells in Graves' hyperthyroidism and ophthalmopathy (dated by TCRdb to about 2019). With respect to the entire study: Peripheral blood samples were taken at initial diagnosis, before any treatment was given. TCR V-J signatures able to tell the groups apart were searched for in a discovery cohort of some 97 patients, of whom over 40 had Graves' ophthalmopathy and around 56 had stable Graves' hyperthyroidism. Whether ophthalmopathy could be predicted prospectively was tested in an independent validation cohort made up of roughly 20 hyperthyroidism patients plus 17 patients who later progressed to ophthalmopathy. The 95 to 100 discovery patients were randomly divided into training and test sets at a 7:3 ratio. In addition, the study compared T-cell repertoires in thyroid tissue and in blood from several Graves' hyperthyroidism patients. Following sampling, methimazole starting at 30 mg daily was given to hyperthyroidism patients, and high-dose intravenous methylprednisolone was given to ophthalmopathy patients. The paper reports TCR Vbeta CDR3 sequencing of some 140 peripheral blood samples: approximately 41 ophthalmopathy, around 80 hyperthyroidism and around 17 progressor patients.

On the study overall, not on this receptor specifically: In validation, progression to ophthalmopathy was predicted by the model with nearly 71% sensitivity and 72% to 85% specificity, a median of approximately 6.5 months before onset. A model built on a 13 V-J signature distinguished ophthalmopathy from stable hyperthyroidism, reaching about 89% sensitivity and under 84% specificity in cross-validation and 80%/75% in testing. Sample size was not statistically predetermined, and investigators were not blinded to group allocation. Blood samples also contained most of the expanded thyroid clonotypes (frequency above 0.001), which suggests that blood repertoires may reflect thyroid immune responses.

This clonotype has at least ten counts. Its antigen target is currently unknown. Base qualities were left out, and no much larger clone turns up one base away. The CDR3 has 13 amino acids, counting the end cysteine and phenylalanine. CDR3 DNA only is kept here, 39 bases in frame from base 1. V trim: 5 bases; J trim: 2 bases; unmatched bases: 2. Sequences LNHNV (CDR1) and YYDKDF (CDR2) are obtained from the germline V gene (reference sequence). Amplification of TCR beta CDR3 regions was carried out from RNA transcripts. For the first round of RT-PCR on the TCR CDR3, the HTBI primer set was used together with the Qiagen OneStep RT-PCR kit. Libraries were constructed in a second round of multiplex PCR, after which size selection and purification were carried out. Paired-end sequencing of the libraries was performed with 100 bp reads on an Illumina HiSeq2000. In the paper's pipeline: SOAPnuke was used to process the raw data, removing reads that contained adapters or uncalled bases, had a mean Phred below 15, or lacked an exact match to the constant primer or identifier. COPE v1.2.5 was used to merge the high-quality paired reads, and each unique nucleotide sequence was defined as a clonotype. Clonotypes were aligned to IMGT TRBV, TRBD and TRBJ reference segments using MiTCR v1.1. The analysis included only V-J combinations with a frequency above 0.0001, which together covered roughly 99% of the repertoires. The TCS score was defined as F50 (clonal expansion) divided by E x V (chaos), with BLOSUM62-based TCRdist calculated between CDR3 peptides within each V-J. Welch's t-statistics and random forest reduced around 550 V-J features to 13, which were used in a naive Bayes classifier (R e1071). TCRdb reanalyzed the raw reads on its own, using fastp at Q25 for trimming and MiXCR for clone calling, and kept in-frame beta chains. Rows merge per CDR3 protein into single entries with the most common DNA and genes. These V and J calls are TCRdb output, not the study's own analysis. Recorded for this sample are 300,000 to 350,000 distinct CDR3 sequences; under 25% of them occurred a single time. The leading ten clones occupy about 50% of the sample.

Stable Graves' hyperthyroidism was defined as the absence of progression to ophthalmopathy over 18 months of follow-up. Hyperthyroidism patients were newly diagnosed, had a disease duration of under 2 months, and were aged 18 to 65 years. Any patient with an uncontrolled infection, another autoimmune disease, pregnancy or lactation was excluded. Diagnoses were based on clinical symptoms, serum thyroxine and TRAb, thyroid ultrasound and orbital computed tomography. PBMCs were isolated from roughly 10 ml of fresh peripheral blood by Ficoll-Paque density gradient centrifugation. Total RNA was extracted with Trizol reagent, and quality was checked on an Agilent 2100 Bioanalyzer.

Material: blood. The receptor comes from a woman aged 50 to 65 with Graves' hyperthyroidism. This sequence uses TRBV15 and TRBJ2-7, and 8 junctional nucleotides match TRBD1. The DNA reads TGTGCCACCAGCCCGACAGGGGCCTACGAGCAGTACTTC. The translation is CATSPTGAYEQYF.